In its sample, the clone carrying this T cell receptor beta chain was seen a few times. Its antigen remains unidentified. One entry per CDR3 protein, called by TCRdb with MiXCR from the reads. The sample lists about 740,000 distinct CDR3 sequences; roughly 36% were seen once. This entry is derived from a study of T cell repertoires in cytomegalovirus infection. Study information: Epitope selection comprised recently identified HLA-C-restricted CMV epitopes and well-studied HLA-B-restricted CMV epitopes. Through public TCR beta signatures, both CMV infection and matching HLA type were indicated.

The ends lost 3 bases at V and 5 bases at J; junction bases unmatched: 5. The CDR3 length is 16 residues. CDR1 is KGHDR and CDR2 is SFDVKD in the germline V gene. Whole-study findings and limits: HLA-C-restricted, CMV-specific TCR beta clonotypes were dominant ex vivo.

The TCR comes from a human donor in good health (CMV status not recorded). Some clones in this sample may be carry-over from other donors' samples. The V gene is TRBV24-1, the J gene TRBJ2-1, with TRBD2 identical over 11 bases. The sequenced sample was cultured PBMCs, obtained from culture after CMV antigen stimulation. CDR3 in amino acids: CATSDPRSGRDNEQFF. DNA for the CDR3: TGTGCCACCAGTGATCCTCGTAGCGGGAGGGACAATGAGCAGTTCTTC.